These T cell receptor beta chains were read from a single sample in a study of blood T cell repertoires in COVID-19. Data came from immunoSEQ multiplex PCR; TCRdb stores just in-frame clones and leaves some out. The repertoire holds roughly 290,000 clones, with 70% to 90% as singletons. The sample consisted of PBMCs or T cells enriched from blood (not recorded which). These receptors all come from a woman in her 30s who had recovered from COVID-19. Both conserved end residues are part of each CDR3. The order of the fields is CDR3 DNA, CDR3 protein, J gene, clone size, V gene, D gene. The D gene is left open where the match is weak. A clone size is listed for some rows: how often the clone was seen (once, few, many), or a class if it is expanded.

DNA: TGTGCCAGCAGCGATAGGGAGACTAGCGGCTCCTACGAGCAGTACTTC
CDR3: CASSDRETSGSYEQYF
J: TRBJ2-7
size: NA
V: TRBV7-9
D: TRBD2

DNA: TGTGCCAGTAGTATAGATTCGAAGGGCGGGTATGGAGATACGCAGTATTTT
CDR3: CASSIDSKGGYGDTQYF
J: TRBJ2-3
size: NA
V: TRBV19
D: NA

DNA: TGTGCCAGCAGTGACACTTTAAGGAACACTGAAGCTTTCTTT
CDR3: CASSDTLRNTEAFF
J: TRBJ1-1
size: NA
V: TRBV6-4
D: NA

DNA: TGTGCCAGCAACGTCGGGGGTAGCAATCAGCCCCAGCATTTT
CDR3: CASNVGGSNQPQHF
J: TRBJ1-5
size: NA
V: TRBV2
D: NA

DNA: TGTGCCAGCAGGGAGGGGGCCAACTATGGCTACACCTTC
CDR3: CASREGANYGYTF
J: TRBJ1-2
size: NA
V: TRBV28
D: TRBD1

DNA: TGTGCCAGCAGCCCCGGGACTAGCGGGACCGCAGATACGCAGTATTTT
CDR3: CASSPGTSGTADTQYF
J: TRBJ2-3
size: few
V: TRBV5-4
D: TRBD2

DNA: TGTGCCACTACCGCCGACAGCATTAACTATGGCTACACCTTC
CDR3: CATTADSINYGYTF
J: TRBJ1-2
size: once
V: TRBV2
D: NA

DNA: TGTGCCAGCAGCTTAGGGACAAAGGGAAGCTACACCTTC
CDR3: CASSLGTKGSYTF
J: TRBJ1-2
size: NA
V: TRBV11-2
D: NA

DNA: TGTGCCAGCAGCCTTCACCCCAGGGCGATGAACACTGAAGCTTTCTTT
CDR3: CASSLHPRAMNTEAFF
J: TRBJ1-1
size: NA
V: TRBV4-2
D: NA

DNA: TGTGCCAGCAGCCAATTATGGGGCCTCGACGACGAGCAGTACTTC
CDR3: CASSQLWGLDDEQYF
J: TRBJ2-7
size: NA
V: TRBV16
D: NA

DNA: TGTGCCAGCATGCTAGGACAGGGAGGCGGGGAGCTGTTTTTT
CDR3: CASMLGQGGGELFF
J: TRBJ2-2
size: NA
V: TRBV27
D: TRBD1